The source of this T cell receptor (beta chain) is a study of CD8 T cells in Susac syndrome. V was shortened by 3 bases and J by 4 bases, with 12 bases between the two germline ends. CDR3 size: 14 residues. Germline V gives CDR1 KGHSH, CDR2 LQKENI. CD8+ and CD4+ T cells were negatively isolated; TEMRA cells were FACS-enriched. Random hexamers served to reverse transcribe roughly 0.5 to 1 ug RNA. TCRdb re-analysed the immunoSEQ multiplex PCR reads in MiXCR, keeping a single row per CDR3 protein. The table has 300,000 or so distinct CDR3 sequences, under 95% seen once. The genes are TRBV18 and TRBJ1-1; D might be TRBD1 (6 bases). Sequenced sample: CD4+ T cells from PBMCs. The TCR was taken from a human donor with multiple sclerosis. CDR3 sequence reads: CASSPGNRATEAFF. For the CDR3, the DNA is TGTGCCAGCTCACCGGGTAACAGGGCCACTGAAGCTTTCTTT.